The present entry profiles one T cell receptor (beta chain) with its context. This entry comes from a study of cytomegalovirus exposure and HLA in healthy donors. PCR primers comprised 60 Vbeta and 13 Jbeta primers. Some clones are missing from TCRdb's copy, which holds only in-frame ones; the method was immunoSEQ multiplex PCR. The sample records 100,000 to 120,000 clones, over 60% being singletons. The germline gives CDR1 MNHEY, CDR2 SMNVEV (reference sequence). J lost 10 bases, V lost 3 bases, and 6 bases had no gene match. This CDR3 is 14 amino acids long. Sequencing was carried out using PBMCs. This chain uses TRBV27 with TRBJ1-1; 12 bases align to TRBD1. This clonotype was sampled from a man aged 25 to 40 in good health and CMV-seropositive. As DNA, the CDR3 is TGTGCCAGCAGTTTTTCGGGACAGGGGGCCGGAGCTTTCTTT. Protein product: CASSFSGQGAGAFF.